This TCR beta chain was observed in a study of Ad26.COV2.S vaccination and SARS-CoV-2 variants. Sequencing used immunoSEQ multiplex PCR; TCRdb keeps in-frame clones, though not all of them. The sample yields about 350,000 clones, around 86% seen once. This sample's treatment: some 19 received Ad26.COV2.S at low or high dose, single or two shots; roughly five received placebo; per-sample allocation not given. The samples date from day 63 after the first vaccine or placebo injection. This clone was observed a few times. Germline CDR1 LGHNA, CDR2 YNFKEQ. CDR3 length: 18 residues. Trimming took 1 base from V and 0 from J, leaving 13 bases between them.

This TCR was sampled from a person between 18 and 59 years old who received the Ad26.COV2.S COVID-19 vaccine or a placebo. This sequence joins TRBV4-2 and TRBJ1-6; D is unresolved. Specimen: peripheral blood, collected in a trial of Ad26.COV2.S vaccine versus placebo. The chain's CDR3 is CASSQGLPSSSYNSPLHF. CDR3 coding DNA: TGTGCCAGCAGCCAAGGCCTCCCGTCGAGCTCCTATAATTCACCCCTCCACTTT.